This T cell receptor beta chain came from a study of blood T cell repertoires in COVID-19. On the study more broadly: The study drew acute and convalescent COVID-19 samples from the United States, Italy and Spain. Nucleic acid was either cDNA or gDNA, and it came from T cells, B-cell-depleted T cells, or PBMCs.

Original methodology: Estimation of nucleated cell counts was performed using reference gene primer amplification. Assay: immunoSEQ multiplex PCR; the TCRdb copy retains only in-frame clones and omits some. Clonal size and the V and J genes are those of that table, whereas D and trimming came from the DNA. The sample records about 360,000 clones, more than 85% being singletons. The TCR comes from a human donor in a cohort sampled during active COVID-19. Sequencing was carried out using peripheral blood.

DNA of the CDR3: TGTGCCAGCAGCTACTTGGGCCCGACAGACAATGAGCAGTTCTTC. Translated, it gives CASSYLGPTDNEQFF. The chain carries TRBV7-8 and TRBJ2-1; D may be TRBD1 (5 bases). V was trimmed by 4 bases and J by 5 bases, leaving 15 bases between them. The CDR3 is 15 residues long. Germline V CDR1 and CDR2: SGHVS, FQNEAQ.